Each of the 13 T cell receptor beta chains below was sequenced from the same sample in a study of T-cell reconstitution after alpha-beta-depleted transplantation in children. As it was prepared, the TCRbeta library received unique molecular identifiers. TCRdb used MiXCR to reprocess the PCR reads, holding one entry per CDR3 protein. The table includes more than 200,000 distinct CDR3 sequences, 20% to 30% detected once. Here the sequenced sample was PBMCs, mostly from graft donor cells, taken 360 days after TCRalphabeta/CD19-depleted stem cell transplant. The receptors stem from a female patient between 2 and 15 years old who had a stem cell transplant for congenital amegakaryocytic thrombocytopenia, so the T cells may come from the graft donor.

This chain connects TRBV27 to TRBJ1-4, with a possible D match to TRBD1 (5 bases). Germline loops: CDR1 MNHEY, CDR2 SMNVEV (reference sequence). The CDR3 is 15 residues long. The ends were cut back, 4 bases at V and 0 bases at J, with 9 bases in the middle. This chain's CDR3 is CASSSRQSTNEKLFF. CDR3 coding DNA: TGTGCCAGCAGTTCCCGACAGTCAACTAATGAAAAACTGTTTTTT. The full variable domain, in which reference TRBV27 and TRBJ1-4 provide the parts outside the CDR3, is EAQVTQNPRYLITVTGKKLTVTCSQNMNHEYMSWYRQDPGLGLRQIYYSMNVEVTDKGDVPEGYKVSRKEKRNFPLILESPSPNQTSLYFCASSSRQSTNEKLFFGSGTQLSVL.

A few counts support this clonotype. The gene calls are TRBV30 and TRBJ1-3; D possibly corresponds to TRBD1 (6 bases). Germline assignment: CDR1 GTSNPN and CDR2 SVGIG (reference sequence). The CDR3 is 13 residues long. The ends were cut back, 4 bases at V and 0 bases at J, with 7 bases in the middle. The CDR3 region is CAWTRGSGNTIYF. The CDR3 DNA is TGTGCCTGGACCAGGGGCTCTGGAAACACCATATATTTT.

This clonotype was seen a handful of times. The genes are TRBV4-1 and TRBJ1-3; 7 nucleotides align to TRBD1. The CDR3 sequence is 16 residues long. Germline-derived CDR1 and CDR2 are MGHRA and YSYEKL. Trimming took 1 base from V and 0 from J; bases not matched to a gene: 3. CDR3 DNA sequence: TGCGCCAGCAGCCAAGGCCGGACAGGCTCTGGAAACACCATATATTTT. It specifies CASSQGRTGSGNTIYF.

DNA of the CDR3: TGTGCCAGCAGTCCCGAAGGGGACATGAGACTCGGCTACACCTTC. It specifies CASSPEGDMRLGYTF. V usage is TRBV12-3 or TRBV12-4 and J usage is TRBJ1-2; TRBD1 might be the D (6 bases). CDR3 length: 15 residues. Trimming removed 5 bases at V and 8 bases at J, with 21 bases between.

J is TRBJ2-3 and V is TRBV5-1; 9 positions agree with TRBD1. This CDR3 region has 17 residues. V shed 0 bases, J shed 1 base, and the junction held 6 bases outside the gene matches. Germline CDR1 SGHRS, CDR2 YFSETQ. As DNA, the CDR3 is TGCGCCAGCAGCTTGGGAACCGGGACAGGGCGCACAGATACGCAGTATTTT. Translating gives CASSLGTGTGRTDTQYF.

The V and J genes are TRBV20-1 and TRBJ2-3; TRBD2 matches 9 bases. The length of the CDR3 is 12 residues. CDR1 is DFQATT, CDR2 SNEGSKA, per germline (reference sequence). V lost 5 bases to trimming and J lost 12 bases; unmatched junction nucleotides: 9. The CDR3 loop reads CSALIVGLAQYF. CDR3 coding DNA: TGCAGTGCTCTCATCGTGGGACTAGCCCAGTATTTT.

Many counts were recorded for this clonotype. The CDR3, as DNA: TGTGCCAGCAGTAACAGGGTAATCCACGAGCAGTACTTC. Translating gives CASSNRVIHEQYF. The V call is TRBV6-6, the J call TRBJ2-7, with TRBD1 as a possible D gene (6 bases). The CDR3 length is 13 residues. The germline CDR1 and CDR2 sequences are MNHNY and SVGAGI (reference sequence). V was clipped by 5 bases and J by 5 bases, with 13 bases between them.

Worth noting for this clonotype: An end of the junction does not agree with germline; a read error may underlie this. This sequence joins TRBV28 and TRBJ1-1; possible D gene TRBD1, 5 bases. Germline CDR1 MDHEN, CDR2 SYDVKM. CDR3 length equals 13 residues. Here the CDR3 DNA reads TGTGCCAGCACTTTAGCGGGGGGCACTGAAGCTTTCTTT. Translating it yields CASTLAGGTEAFF. Full variable domain (rest looked up from reference TRBV28 and TRBJ1-1): DVKVTQSSRYLVKRTGEKVFLECVQDMDHENMFWYRQDPGLGLRLIYFSYDVKMKEKGDIPEGYSVSREKKERFSLILESASTNQTSMYLCASTLAGGTEAFFGQGTRLTVV.

This clonotype came up a few times. V gene TRBV6-1 combines with J gene TRBJ1-2, with 9 bases aligning to TRBD1. This CDR3 spans 15 amino acids. Germline trimming cut 6 bases from V and 2 bases from J; bases unmatched to any gene: 7. The germline V gene has CDR1 MNHNS and CDR2 SASEGT. The DNA for the CDR3 is TGTGCCAGCAGCAACAGGGGGCGCGGGAACTATGGCTACACCTTC. This encodes CASSNRGRGNYGYTF.

V is TRBV12-3 or TRBV12-4 and J is TRBJ2-2; 7 bases line up with TRBD2. After removal of 4 bases from V and 0 bases from J, the junction contained 5 bases not matched to a gene. The CDR3 loop spans 16 amino acids. CDR3 residues: CASSSLTSTNTGELFF. The CDR3 DNA reads TGTGCCAGCAGTTCGTTGACTAGCACGAACACCGGGGAGCTGTTTTTT.

This clonotype was detected only a few times. The CDR3 coding sequence is TGCGCCAGCAGCTTCCTCGGGACACGGAACACTGAAGCTTTCTTT. This gives the protein CASSFLGTRNTEAFF. This rearrangement joins TRBV5-1 to TRBJ1-1, with D possibly TRBD1 on 6 matching bases. CDR3 length equals 15 residues. Trimming removed 2 bases from V and 1 base from J, with 12 bases in between. Germline V gene data show CDR1 as SGHRS and CDR2 as YFSETQ.

This clonotype appeared many times. This chain joins TRBV12-3 or TRBV12-4 and TRBJ2-1, with 8 bases aligning to TRBD2. CDR3 length equals 14 residues. V lost 6 bases to trimming and J lost 6 bases; unmatched junction nucleotides: 7. The CDR3 loop reads CASSSPGTSNEQFF. CDR3 coding DNA: TGTGCCAGCAGCAGCCCCGGGACTAGCAATGAGCAGTTCTTC.

This clonotype was found once. V gene TRBV27 combines with J gene TRBJ1-4; no firm D call. Germline loops: CDR1 MNHEY, CDR2 SMNVEV (reference sequence). The CDR3 consists of 15 residues. V lost 2 bases to trimming and J lost 4 bases, with 11 bases between them. CDR3 bases: TGTGCCAGCAGTTTAAGGGTGAACGTTAATGAAAAACTGTTTTTT. This translates into CASSLRVNVNEKLFF.